What follows are 5 T cell receptor beta chains derived from one specimen sequenced in a study of early T cells in non-severe SARS-CoV-2 infection. Using its own MiXCR run on the 5' RACE reads, TCRdb lists one record per CDR3 protein. The table includes approximately 22,000 distinct CDR3 sequences, 5.7% detected once. The specimen comprised whole blood, sampled at baseline. These receptors originate from an adult who was a healthcare worker with PCR-confirmed SARS-CoV-2 infection or an uninfected control (not recorded which).

The chain is built from TRBV14 and TRBJ1-5, with unresolved D. Germline CDR1 and CDR2: SGHDN and FVKESK. The V end lost 4 bases, the J end lost 3 bases, and 7 bases lay between the germline ends. The CDR3 covers 13 residues. CDR3 amino acids: CASSRSVNQPQHF. CDR3 DNA: TGTGCCAGCAGCCGGAGCGTCAATCAGCCCCAGCATTTT.

This chain links TRBV20-1 with TRBJ2-5, with TRBD2 identical over 7 bases. Germline V gives CDR1 DFQATT, CDR2 SNEGSKA (reference sequence). The V segment lost 4 bases and the J segment 4 bases; nucleotides outside the gene matches: 9. This CDR3 region has 14 residues. The chain's CDR3 is CSATRLAFGETQYF. The CDR3 region has the DNA TGCAGTGCTACGCGACTAGCCTTCGGAGAGACCCAGTACTTC.

CDR3 sequence (DNA): TGTGCCAGCAGCGCACAAGGACAGGGCGGAAATGAGCAGTTCTTC. Translating it yields CASSAQGQGGNEQFF. The rearrangement joins TRBV11-3 to TRBJ2-1, with 8 bases identical to TRBD1. The length of the CDR3 is 15 residues. V lost 5 bases and J lost 7; bases outside the gene matches: 10. Germline V gene lookup returns CDR1 SGHNT and CDR2 YENEEA.

This clonotype was observed many times. V usage is TRBV5-1 and J usage is TRBJ2-7, with 8 bases lining up with TRBD2. Germline CDR1 SGHRS, CDR2 YFSETQ. V lost 0 bases to trimming and J lost 4 bases; unmatched junction nucleotides: 6. This CDR3 is built from 15 residues. The chain's CDR3 is CASSLASGSLYEQYF. The DNA for the CDR3 is TGCGCCAGCAGCTTGGCTAGCGGGTCGTTGTACGAGCAGTACTTC. Full variable domain (missing parts from reference TRBV5-1 and TRBJ2-7): KAGVTQTPRYLIKTRGQQVTLSCSPISGHRSVSWYQQTPGQGLQFLFEYFSETQRNKGNFPGRFSGRQFSNSRSEMNVSTLELGDSALYLCASSLASGSLYEQYFGPGTRLTVT.

At least ten counts were recorded for this clonotype. The chain employs TRBV9 and TRBJ2-3; 10 bases are shared with TRBD1. The CDR3 sequence is 17 residues long. V trimming: 0 bases; J trimming: 3 bases; junction bases outside the gene matches: 7. Germline values: CDR1 SGDLS, CDR2 YYNGEE. CDR3 sequence: CASSVGQGQGITDTQYF. Written as DNA, the CDR3 is TGTGCCAGCAGCGTAGGACAGGGACAGGGGATAACAGATACGCAGTATTTT.